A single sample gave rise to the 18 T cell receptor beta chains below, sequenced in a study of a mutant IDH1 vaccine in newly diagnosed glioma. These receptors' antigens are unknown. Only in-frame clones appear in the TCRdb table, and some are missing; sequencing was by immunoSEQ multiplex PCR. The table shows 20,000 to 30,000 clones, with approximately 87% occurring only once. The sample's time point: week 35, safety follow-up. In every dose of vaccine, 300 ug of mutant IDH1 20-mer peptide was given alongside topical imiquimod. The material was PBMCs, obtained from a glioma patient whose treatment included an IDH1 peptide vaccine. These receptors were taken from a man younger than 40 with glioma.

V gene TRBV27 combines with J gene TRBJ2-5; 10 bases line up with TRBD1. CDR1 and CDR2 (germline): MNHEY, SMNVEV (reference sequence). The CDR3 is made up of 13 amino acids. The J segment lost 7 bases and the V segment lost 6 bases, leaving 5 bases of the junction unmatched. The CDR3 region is CASRGTGEGTQYF. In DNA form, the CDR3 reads TGTGCCAGCAGAGGGACAGGGGAAGGGACCCAGTACTTC.

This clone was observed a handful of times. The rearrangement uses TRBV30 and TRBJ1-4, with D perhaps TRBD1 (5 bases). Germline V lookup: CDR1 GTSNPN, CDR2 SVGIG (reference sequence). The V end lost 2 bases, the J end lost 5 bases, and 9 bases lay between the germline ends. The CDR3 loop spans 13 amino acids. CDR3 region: CAWSRGSNEKLFF. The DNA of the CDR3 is TGTGCCTGGAGTAGGGGCTCAAATGAAAAACTGTTTTTT.

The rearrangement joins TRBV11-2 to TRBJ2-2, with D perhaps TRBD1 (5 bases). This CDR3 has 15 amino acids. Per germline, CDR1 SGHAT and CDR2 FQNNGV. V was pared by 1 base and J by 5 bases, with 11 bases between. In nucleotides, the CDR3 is TGTGCCAGCAGCTTAGGGGGCCATGAGACCGGGGAGCTGTTTTTT. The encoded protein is CASSLGGHETGELFF.

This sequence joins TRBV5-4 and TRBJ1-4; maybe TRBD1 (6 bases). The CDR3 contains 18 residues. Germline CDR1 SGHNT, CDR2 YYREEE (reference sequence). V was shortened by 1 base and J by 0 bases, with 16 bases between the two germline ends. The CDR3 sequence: CASSLSTGFISTNEKLFF. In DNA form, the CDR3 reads TGTGCCAGCAGCTTGAGTACAGGGTTTATTTCAACTAATGAAAAACTGTTTTTT.

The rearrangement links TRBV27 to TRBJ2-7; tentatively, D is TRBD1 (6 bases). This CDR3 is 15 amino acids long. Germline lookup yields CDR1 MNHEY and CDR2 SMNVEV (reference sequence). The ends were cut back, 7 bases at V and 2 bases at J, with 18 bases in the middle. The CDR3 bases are TGTGCCAGCATGCCCTTGAATGCAGGGGCCTACGAGCAGTACTTC. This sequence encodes CASMPLNAGAYEQYF.

The CDR3 loop is CASSLTLQGADEAFF. The CDR3 coding sequence is TGTGCCAGCAGCTTAACTCTCCAGGGGGCTGATGAAGCTTTCTTT. The chain is built from TRBV7-9 and TRBJ1-1; TRBD1 matches at 8 bases. CDR3 length: 15 amino acids. V dropped 2 bases and J dropped 7; count of bases not matched to a gene: 9. Per germline, CDR1 SEHNR and CDR2 FQNEAQ (reference sequence).

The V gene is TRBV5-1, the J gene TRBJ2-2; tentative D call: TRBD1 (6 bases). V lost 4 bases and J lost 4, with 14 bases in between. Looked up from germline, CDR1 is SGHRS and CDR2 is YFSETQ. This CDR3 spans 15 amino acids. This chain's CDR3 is CASSVQTGGTGELFF. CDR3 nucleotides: TGCGCCAGCAGCGTGCAGACAGGAGGCACCGGGGAGCTGTTTTTT.

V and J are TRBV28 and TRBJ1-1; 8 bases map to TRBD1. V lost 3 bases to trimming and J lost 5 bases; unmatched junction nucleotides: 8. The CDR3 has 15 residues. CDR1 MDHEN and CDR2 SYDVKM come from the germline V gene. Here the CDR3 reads CASSLAGGAGTEAFF. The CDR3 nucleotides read TGTGCCAGCAGTTTGGCAGGGGGCGCGGGTACTGAAGCTTTCTTT.

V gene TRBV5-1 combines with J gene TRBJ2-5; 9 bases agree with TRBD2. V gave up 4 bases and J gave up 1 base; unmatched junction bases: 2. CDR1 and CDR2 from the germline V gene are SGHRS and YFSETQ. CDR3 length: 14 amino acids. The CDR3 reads CASSVTSGQETQYF. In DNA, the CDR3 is TGCGCCAGCAGCGTGACTAGCGGCCAAGAGACCCAGTACTTC.

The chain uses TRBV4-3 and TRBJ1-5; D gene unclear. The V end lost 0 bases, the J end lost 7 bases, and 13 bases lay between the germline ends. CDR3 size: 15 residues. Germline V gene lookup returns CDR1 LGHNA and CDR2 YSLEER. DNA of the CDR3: TGCGCCAGCAGCCAAGATTGGGGAACTGGGCAGCCCCAGCATTTT. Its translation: CASSQDWGTGQPQHF.

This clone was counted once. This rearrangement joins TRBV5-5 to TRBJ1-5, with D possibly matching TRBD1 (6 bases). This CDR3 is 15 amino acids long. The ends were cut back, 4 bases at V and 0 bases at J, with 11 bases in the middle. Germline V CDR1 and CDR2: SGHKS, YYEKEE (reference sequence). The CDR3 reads CASSMGHLSNQPQHF. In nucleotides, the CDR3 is TGTGCCAGCAGCATGGGACACCTTAGCAATCAGCCCCAGCATTTT. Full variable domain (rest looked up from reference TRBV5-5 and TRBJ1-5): DAGVTQSPTHLIKTRGQQVTLRCSPISGHKSVSWYQQVLGQGPQFIFQYYEKEERGRGNFPDRFSARQFPNYSSELNVNALLLGDSALYLCASSMGHLSNQPQHFGDGTRLSIL.

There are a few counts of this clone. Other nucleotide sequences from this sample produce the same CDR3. The CDR3: CASSPPRGNTGELFF. CDR3 nucleotide sequence: TGTGCCAGCTCACCACCCAGGGGGAACACCGGGGAGCTGTTTTTT. The gene calls are TRBV18 and TRBJ2-2, with D perhaps TRBD1 (6 bases). Trimming removed 0 bases at V and 1 base at J, with 6 bases between. This CDR3 spans 15 amino acids. Per germline, CDR1 KGHSH and CDR2 LQKENI.

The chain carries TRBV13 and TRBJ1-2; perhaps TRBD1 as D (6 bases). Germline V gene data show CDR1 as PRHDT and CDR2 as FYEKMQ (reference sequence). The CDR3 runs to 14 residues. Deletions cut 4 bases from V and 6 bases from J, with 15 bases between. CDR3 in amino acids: CASSSNQGLDGYTF. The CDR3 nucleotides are TGTGCCAGCAGCTCCAACCAGGGGCTAGATGGCTACACCTTC.

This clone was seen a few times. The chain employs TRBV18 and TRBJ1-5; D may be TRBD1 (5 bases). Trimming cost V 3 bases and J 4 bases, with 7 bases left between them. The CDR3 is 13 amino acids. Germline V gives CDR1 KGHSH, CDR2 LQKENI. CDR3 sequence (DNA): TGTGCCAGCTCACCTGCAGGGAATCAGCCCCAGCATTTT. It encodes CASSPAGNQPQHF.

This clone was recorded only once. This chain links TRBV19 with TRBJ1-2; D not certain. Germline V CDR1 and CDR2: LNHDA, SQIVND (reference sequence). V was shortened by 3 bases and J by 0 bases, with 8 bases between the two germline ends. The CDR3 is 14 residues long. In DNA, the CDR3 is TGTGCCAGTAGTATTTCCGGACCTAACTATGGCTACACCTTC. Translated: CASSISGPNYGYTF.

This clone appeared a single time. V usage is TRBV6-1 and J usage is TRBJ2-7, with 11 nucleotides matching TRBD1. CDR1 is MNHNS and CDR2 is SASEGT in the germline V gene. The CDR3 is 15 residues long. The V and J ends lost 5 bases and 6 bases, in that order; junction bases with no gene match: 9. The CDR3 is CASSILRDRGGEQYF. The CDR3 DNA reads TGTGCCAGCAGTATACTCCGGGACAGGGGGGGCGAGCAGTACTTC.

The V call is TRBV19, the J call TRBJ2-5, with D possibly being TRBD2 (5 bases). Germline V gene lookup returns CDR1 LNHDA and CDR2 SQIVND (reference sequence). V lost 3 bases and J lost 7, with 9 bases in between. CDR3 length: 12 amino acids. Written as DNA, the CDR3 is TGTGCCAGTAGTATTCCGGGGAGGACCCAGTACTTC. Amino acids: CASSIPGRTQYF.

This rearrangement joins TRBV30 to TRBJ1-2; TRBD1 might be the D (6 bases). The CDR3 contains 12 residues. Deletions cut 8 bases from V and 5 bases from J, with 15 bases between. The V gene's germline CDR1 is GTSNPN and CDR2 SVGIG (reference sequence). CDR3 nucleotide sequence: TGTGCCGTACAAGGGGGTAGTTATGGCTACACCTTC. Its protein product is CAVQGGSYGYTF.